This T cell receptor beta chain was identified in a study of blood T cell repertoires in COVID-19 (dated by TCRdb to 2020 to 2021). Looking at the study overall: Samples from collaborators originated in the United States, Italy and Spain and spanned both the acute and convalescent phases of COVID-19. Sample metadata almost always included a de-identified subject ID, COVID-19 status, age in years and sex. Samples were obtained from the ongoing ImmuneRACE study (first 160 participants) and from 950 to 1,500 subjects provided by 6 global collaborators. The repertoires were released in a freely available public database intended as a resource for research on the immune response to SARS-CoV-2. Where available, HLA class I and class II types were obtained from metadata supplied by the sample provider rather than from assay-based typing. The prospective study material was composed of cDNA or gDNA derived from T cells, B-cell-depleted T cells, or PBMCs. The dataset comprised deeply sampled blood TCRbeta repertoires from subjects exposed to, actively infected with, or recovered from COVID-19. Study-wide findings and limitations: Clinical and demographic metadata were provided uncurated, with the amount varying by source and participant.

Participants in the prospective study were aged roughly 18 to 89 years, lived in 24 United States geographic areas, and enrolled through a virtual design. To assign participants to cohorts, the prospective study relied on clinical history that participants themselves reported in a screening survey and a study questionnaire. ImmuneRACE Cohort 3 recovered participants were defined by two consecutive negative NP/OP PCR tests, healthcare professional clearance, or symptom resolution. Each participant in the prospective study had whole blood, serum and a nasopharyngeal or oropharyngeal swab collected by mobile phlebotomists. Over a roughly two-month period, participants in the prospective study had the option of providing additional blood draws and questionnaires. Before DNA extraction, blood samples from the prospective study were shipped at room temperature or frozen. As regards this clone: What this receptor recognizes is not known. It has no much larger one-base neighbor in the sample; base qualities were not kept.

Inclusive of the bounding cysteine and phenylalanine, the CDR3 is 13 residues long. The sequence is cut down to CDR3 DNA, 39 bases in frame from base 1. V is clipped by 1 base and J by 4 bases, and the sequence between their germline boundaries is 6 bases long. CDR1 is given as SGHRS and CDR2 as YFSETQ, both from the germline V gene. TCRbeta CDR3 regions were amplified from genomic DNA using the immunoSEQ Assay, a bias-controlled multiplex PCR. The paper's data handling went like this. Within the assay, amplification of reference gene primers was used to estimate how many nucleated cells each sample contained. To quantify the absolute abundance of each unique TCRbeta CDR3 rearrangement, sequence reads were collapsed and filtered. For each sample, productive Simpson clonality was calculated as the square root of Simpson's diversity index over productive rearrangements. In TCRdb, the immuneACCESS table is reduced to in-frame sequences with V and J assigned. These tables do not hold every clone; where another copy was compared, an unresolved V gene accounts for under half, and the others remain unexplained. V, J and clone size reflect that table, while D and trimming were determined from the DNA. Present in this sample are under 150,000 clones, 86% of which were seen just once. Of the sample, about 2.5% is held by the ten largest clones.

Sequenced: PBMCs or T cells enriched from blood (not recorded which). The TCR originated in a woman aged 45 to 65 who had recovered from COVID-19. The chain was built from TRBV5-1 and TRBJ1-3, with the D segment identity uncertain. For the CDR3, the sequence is CASSLFEGNTIYF. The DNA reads TGCGCCAGCAGCTTGTTTGAGGGAAACACCATATATTTT. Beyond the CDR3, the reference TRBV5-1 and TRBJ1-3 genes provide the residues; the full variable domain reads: KAGVTQTPRYLIKTRGQQVTLSCSPISGHRSVSWYQQTPGQGLQFLFEYFSETQRNKGNFPGRFSGRQFSNSRSEMNVSTLELGDSALYLCASSLFEGNTIYFGEGSWLTVV.